This T cell receptor beta chain is drawn from a study of memory CD4+ T cells and cytomegalovirus serostatus. The sort gate was single viable CD3+CD4+CD8-CD45RO+ cells for memory CD4+ T cells. As regards this clone: Its antigen is currently unknown.

V gave up 5 bases and J gave up 3 bases, with 15 bases separating them. CDR1 SGHRS and CDR2 YFSETQ come from the germline V gene. The CDR3 covers 14 residues. The repertoire was sequenced with immunoSEQ multiplex PCR; TCRdb's copy has only in-frame clones and lacks some. The sample includes over 35,000 clones, approximately 78% of them seen just once. Study conclusions and caveats: The CMV-associated TCR signature appears largely within the CD4+ memory repertoire. Repertoires predicted CMV serostatus with median bootstrapped AUC of around 0.95.

The rearrangement links TRBV5-1 to TRBJ2-7, with a possible D match to TRBD2 (6 bases). This TCR came from an adult in good health and CMV-seronegative. Sequencing was performed on memory CD4+ T cells from blood. CDR3 DNA sequence: TGCGCCAGCAGTGATCAGGGAGGCTACTACGAGCAGTACTTC. This sequence encodes CASSDQGGYYEQYF.